The source of this TCR beta chain is a study of glioma-infiltrating T cells. The study's findings and limits: Very few CDR3 sequences were shared between tissue and blood. Non-neoplastic patients had below-expected tissue-blood divergence, while all gliomas exceeded expectation. Shared blood CDR3 signature motifs marked patients with low tissue-blood divergence.

This CDR3 has 16 residues. The germline V gene has CDR1 LGHNA and CDR2 YSLEER. The iRepertoire nested amplicon-rescue multiplex PCR amplified TCR alpha and beta CDR3s from RNA. One-step reverse transcription and amplification started from around 100-400 ng of tissue mRNA or PBMC total RNA. TCRdb reprocessed the multiplex PCR reads via MiXCR and lists one record per CDR3 protein. Of more than 350,000 distinct CDR3 sequences in the sample, around 45% were seen once. About this clonotype itself: Its antigen is currently unknown. An end of the junction does not agree with germline; a read error may underlie this.

Source material: glioma tissue, nonneoplastic brain tissue, or PBMCs (not recorded which). The sequence was collected from a human donor with low-grade glioma or glioblastoma, undergoing nonglioma brain surgery, or in good health (not recorded which). J is TRBJ1-2 and V is TRBV4-3, with D maybe TRBD1 (5 bases). The CDR3 loop reads CASSQLGPTESYGCTF. Here the CDR3 DNA reads TGCGCCAGCAGCCAACTGGGACCGACAGAAAGCTATGGCTGCACCTTC.